This TCR beta chain emerged from a study of T cell clones after liver transplantation (dated by TCRdb to about 2019). Regarding the study in general: ITN030ST, the source of the samples, was a randomized trial that attempted immunosuppression withdrawal within 2 years of liver transplantation. After a pre-transplant mixed lymphocyte reaction, TCRbeta sequencing was used to pinpoint donor-reactive T cell clones, which were subsequently tracked in post-transplant blood. As an antigen-independent comparator for the donor-reactive sequences, third party-reactive TCRbeta sequences from pre-transplant MLRs were identified as well. Of the eight recipients, a few were HCV-positive, while the remaining recipients had been transplanted for non-autoimmune, non-viral indications. No induction therapy was given to the subjects, and standard immunosuppression was administered until randomization at 12-24 months post-transplant. Tolerance was defined as complete immunosuppression withdrawal for at least one year with no rise in liver enzymes beyond twice the upper limit of normal. Blood samples were collected pre-transplant, then pre-randomization ahead of withdrawal, and finally post-randomization once withdrawal had either been completed or failed. Of the 8 liver transplant recipients making up the studied cohort, 3 were classified as tolerant and 5 as non-tolerant. What the research found in general, with its limitations: Circulating donor-reactive CD4 TCRbeta sequences fell significantly post-transplant in most of the 8 subjects, irrespective of tolerance or HCV status. The conclusions were preliminary, being limited by small, heterogeneous patient numbers and by non-standardized post-transplant time points. A greater decline was seen for donor-reactive sequences than for third party-reactive sequences, suggesting partial antigen-specific deletion unrelated to withdrawal success. Low numbers of available donor cells limited the measurable donor-reactive repertoire in a couple of subjects. Because no allograft tissue specimens were available, donor-reactive T cells may have migrated into the graft instead of being deleted. After accounting for repertoire turnover, donor-reactive detection was significantly reduced in 7 of 8 subjects for CD4 and 8 of 8 for CD8.

High-throughput TCRbeta CDR3 sequencing of frozen genomic DNA was performed by immunoSEQ, including PCR amplification, mapping, bias correction and internal controls. As for the authors' bioinformatics: Productive rearrangements were retained, and unique TCRbeta sequences were defined by the CDR3 nucleotide sequence together with the V and J gene. For a sequence to be called donor-reactive, it needed a frequency of at least 0.01% and at least 5-fold expansion in CFSE-low cells compared with unstimulated pre-transplant cells. Per-subject minimum frequency thresholds, based on the lowest-template unstimulated sample, ensured at least 90% detection power. Jensen-Shannon divergence between the top 1000 TCRbeta sequences after and before transplant was used to measure repertoire turnover. Changes in detection of donor-reactive sequences were assessed with two-sided Fisher's exact tests. TCRdb limited this immuneACCESS table to in-frame rearrangements with V and J called. A share of clones is missing; checked studies link under half to unresolved V genes, and the rest is unexplained. That table supplies the V and J calls and clone size; D and trimming were determined from the DNA. A total of 50,000 or so clones appear in this sample, about 69% of them only once. The ten most abundant clones make up around 10% of the sample.

Worth noting for this clone: This clone's antigen is unknown. Base qualities are not at hand, and no much larger clone is one base apart.

Thawed unstimulated PBMCs were stained for CD3, CD4 and CD8 and FACS-sorted into CD3+CD4+ and CD3+CD8+ populations. All 8 studied subjects were randomized to withdrawal of immunosuppression. Genomic DNA was isolated with the Qiagen DNeasy Blood and Tissue Kit. This TCR derives from a human patient who received a liver transplant. Following transplantation, part of the T cell population may be supplied by the graft donor rather than the patient. The sequences come from CD4+ T cells from blood, collected around 54 months after liver transplant.

The CDR3 region has the sequence CASSRQGVTGELFF. In nucleotide form, the sequence is TGTGCCAGCAGTAGGCAGGGGGTCACCGGGGAGCTGTTTTTT. The chain is assembled from TRBV5-6 and TRBJ2-2; 7 nucleotides in the junction match TRBD1. Measured from the cysteine to the phenylalanine, the CDR3 is 14 residues long. The retained sequence is limited to the CDR3, 42 bases, with the frame set at the first base. V is trimmed back by 5 bases and J by 4 bases, and the junction contains 5 bases that no gene match accounts for. CDR1 and CDR2 (SGHDT, YYEEEE) derive from the germline V gene.